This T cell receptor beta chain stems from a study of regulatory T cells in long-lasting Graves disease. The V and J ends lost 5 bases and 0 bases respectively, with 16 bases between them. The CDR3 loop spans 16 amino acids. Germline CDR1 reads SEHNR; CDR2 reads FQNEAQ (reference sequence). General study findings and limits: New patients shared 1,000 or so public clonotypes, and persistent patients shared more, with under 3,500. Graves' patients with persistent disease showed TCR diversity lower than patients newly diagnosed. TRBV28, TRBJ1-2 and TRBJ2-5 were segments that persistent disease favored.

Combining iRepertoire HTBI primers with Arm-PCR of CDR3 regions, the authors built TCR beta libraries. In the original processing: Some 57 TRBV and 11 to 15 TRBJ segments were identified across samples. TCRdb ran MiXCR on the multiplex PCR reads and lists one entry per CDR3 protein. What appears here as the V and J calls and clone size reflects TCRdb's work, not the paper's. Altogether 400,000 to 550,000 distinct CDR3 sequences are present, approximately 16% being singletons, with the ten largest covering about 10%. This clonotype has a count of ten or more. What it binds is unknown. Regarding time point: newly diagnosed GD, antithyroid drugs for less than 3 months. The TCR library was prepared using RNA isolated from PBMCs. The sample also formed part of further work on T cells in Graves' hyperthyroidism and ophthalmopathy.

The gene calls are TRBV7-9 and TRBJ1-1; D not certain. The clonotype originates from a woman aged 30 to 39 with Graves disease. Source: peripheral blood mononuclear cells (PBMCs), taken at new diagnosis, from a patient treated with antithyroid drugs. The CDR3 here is CASSQGFAGMNTEAFF. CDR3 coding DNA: TGTGCCAGCAGCCAAGGGTTTGCGGGGATGAACACTGAAGCTTTCTTT.